Here is one TCR beta chain with its context. The antigen is unknown. The data originate from a study of OX40 agonist ivuxolimab in advanced cancers. Looking at the study overall: In this cohort, patients received ivuxolimab, an agonistic anti-OX40 (CD134) antibody. One hepatocellular carcinoma and two cutaneous melanoma patients partially responded. Study-wide results and caveats: Among expanded peripheral T cells, antigen specificity went undetermined. Compared with CD4+, CD8+ T cells on average had more expanded clones.

Sequencing was performed with immunoSEQ multiplex PCR; in TCRdb, only in-frame clones are kept and a portion is missing. The sample consists of tens of thousands of clones, more than 65% of them appearing once. Germline assignment: CDR1 MNHEY and CDR2 SVGAGI. Trimming removed 6 bases from V and 0 bases from J, with 4 bases in between. The CDR3 sequence is 12 residues long. This rearrangement joins TRBV6-5 to TRBJ2-3; no reliable D call. The source material was CD4+ or CD8+ T cells sorted from blood, sampled in a trial of the OX40 agonist ivuxolimab. The sequence was collected from an adult with an advanced solid tumor such as melanoma, head and neck, liver or kidney cancer. CDR3 residues: CASSPSTDTQYF. The DNA of the CDR3 is TGTGCCAGCAGCCCTAGCACAGATACGCAGTATTTT.